This entry is about one T cell receptor beta chain. The antigen remains unidentified. The sample comes from a study of shared clonotypes between healthy human individuals. Regarding the study as a whole: About 5% of naive CD4 clonotypes were shared across a handful of donors.

Terminally differentiated effector memory CD45RA+ cells were excluded by CCR7 positive selection of CD45RO-negative cells. CDR3 length: 13 amino acids. With V trimmed by 2 bases and J by 7 bases, 1 base remained unmatched. Germline loops: CDR1 MNHEY, CDR2 SMNVEV (reference sequence). Some clones are missing from TCRdb's copy, which holds only in-frame ones; the method was immunoSEQ multiplex PCR. The sample includes 550,000 to 650,000 clones, 90% to 97% seen only once; the top ten take 0.11%. Sequenced material: naive CD8+ T cells sorted from blood. The V call is TRBV27, the J call TRBJ1-2; 10 bases fit TRBD1. This TCR came from a woman in her 30s in good health. DNA of the CDR3: TGTGCCAGCAGTTTAGGGACAGGGGTTGGCTACACCTTC. Its protein product is CASSLGTGVGYTF.